In this sample, the clone carrying this T cell receptor beta chain turned up a few times. No antigen is known for it. Germline loops: CDR1 DFQATT, CDR2 SNEGSKA (reference sequence). The CDR3 runs 14 residues. V gave up 1 base and J gave up 5 bases, with 11 bases separating them. Individual cDNA molecules received unique molecular identifiers. TCRdb independently ran MiXCR on the 5' RACE reads; one entry per CDR3 protein. The data show tens of thousands of distinct CDR3 sequences, 10% to 15% seen once. These data belong to a study of early T cells in non-severe SARS-CoV-2 infection. In the study overall: The sequenced material was bulk RNA from unsorted whole blood, and its chains were unpaired. Study conclusions and caveats: VDJdb matching skewed toward anti-spike CD8 responses, missing private and CD4 specificities.

The V gene is TRBV20-1, the J gene TRBJ1-4; D gene uncertain. Sequenced here: whole blood, sampled at baseline. This clonotype was sampled from an adult who was a healthcare worker with PCR-confirmed SARS-CoV-2 infection or an uninfected control (not recorded which). CDR3 residues: CSARALGDNEKLFF. The CDR3 DNA reads TGCAGTGCTAGAGCATTGGGAGACAATGAAAAACTGTTTTTT.